The 28 T cell receptor beta chains reported below all come from one sample, sequenced in a study of blood T cell repertoires in COVID-19. The table came from immunoSEQ multiplex PCR; TCRdb's copy has only in-frame clones and leaves some out. The sample records about 270,000 clones, 80% to 90% being singletons. Sequenced sample: PBMCs or T cells enriched from blood (not recorded which). These receptors all come from a woman younger than 35 who had recovered from COVID-19.

CDR3 coding DNA: TGCGCCAGCACCCGACAGGGGTCGTACAATGAGCAGTTCTTC. This gives the protein CASTRQGSYNEQFF. V gene TRBV5-1 combines with J gene TRBJ2-1; 8 bases are shared with TRBD1. CDR1 and CDR2 (germline): SGHRS, YFSETQ. With 6 bases clipped from V and 4 bases from J, the junction kept 6 bases outside the gene matches. The CDR3 runs to 14 residues.

The chain couples TRBV6-9 to TRBJ2-7, with D perhaps matching TRBD1 (6 bases). CDR3 length: 14 amino acids. Trimming cost V 6 bases and J 4 bases, with 16 bases left between them. In germline, CDR1 is MNHGY, CDR2 SVAAGI. The CDR3 coding sequence is TGTGCCAGCAGATCCACAGGGTTAGTGTACGAGCAGTACTTC. It specifies CASRSTGLVYEQYF.

This chain connects TRBV7-2 to TRBJ1-3; 7 bases are a match to TRBD1. CDR3 size: 19 residues. Germline V gene sequence: CDR1 SGHTA, CDR2 FQGNSA. V shed 3 bases, J shed 0 bases, and the junction held 14 bases outside the gene matches. CDR3 protein: CASSLNRGQEGSSGNTIYF. CDR3 nucleotides: TGTGCCAGCAGCTTGAACAGGGGCCAGGAAGGTAGCTCTGGAAACACCATATATTTT.

This rearrangement joins TRBV5-6 to TRBJ2-5; 9 nucleotides match TRBD1. Losses at the gene ends were 3 bases for V and 3 bases for J; bases not matched to a gene: 6. The CDR3 extends over 15 amino acids. Per germline, CDR1 SGHDT and CDR2 YYEEEE. CDR3 amino acids: CASSSFRTGEETQYF. The CDR3 region has the DNA TGTGCCAGCAGCTCCTTCCGGACAGGGGAAGAGACCCAGTACTTC.

The rearrangement joins TRBV27 to TRBJ2-1, with D maybe TRBD1 (7 bases). Germline CDR1 is MNHEY and CDR2 is SMNVEV (reference sequence). The germline V and J ends were trimmed by 5 bases and 4 bases, with 15 bases remaining between them. This CDR3 contains 15 residues. The CDR3 loop is CASSTPQGGYNEQFF. In DNA form, the CDR3 reads TGTGCCAGCAGTACCCCCCAGGGGGGATACAATGAGCAGTTCTTC.

The chain has TRBV5-1 and TRBJ1-2, with TRBD1 matching 9 bases. Per the germline V gene, CDR1 is SGHRS and CDR2 is YFSETQ. This CDR3 is built from 16 residues. Trimming removed 4 bases from V and 1 base from J; junction bases left unmatched: 8. The CDR3 DNA is TGCGCCAGCAGCGGAGCGGGACAGGGCCTTAACTATGGCTACACCTTC. Amino acid sequence: CASSGAGQGLNYGYTF.

The chain is built from TRBV10-2 and TRBJ1-4; 7 bases agree with TRBD1. The CDR3 runs to 13 residues. The germline CDR1 and CDR2 sequences are WSHSY and SAAADI. Trimming at V came to 8 bases and at J to 5 bases, leaving 5 bases not matched to a gene. The CDR3 DNA sequence: TGCGCCAGCGGGGGACAGTTGAATGAAAAACTGTTTTTT. Translated: CASGGQLNEKLFF.

This chain uses TRBV5-1 with TRBJ2-1; perhaps TRBD2 as D (7 bases). Between the trimmed V and J ends, which lost 7 bases and 0 bases, there was a span of 14 bases. Germline V CDR1 and CDR2: SGHRS, YFSETQ. This CDR3 is 15 amino acids long. The CDR3 loop is CASGAAGASYNEQFF. In DNA, the CDR3 is TGCGCCAGCGGGGCTGCGGGGGCCTCCTACAATGAGCAGTTCTTC.

The V and J genes are TRBV11-2 and TRBJ2-5; no firm D call. Germline V gives CDR1 SGHAT, CDR2 FQNNGV. The CDR3 covers 16 residues. The germline V and J ends were trimmed by 0 bases and 3 bases, with 14 bases remaining between them. CDR3 bases: TGTGCCAGCAGCTTAGAGATCGTCGGCGGAGAAGAGACCCAGTACTTC. It encodes CASSLEIVGGEETQYF.

V and J are TRBV3-1 (or the pseudogene TRBV3-2) and TRBJ1-1, with D hard to call. Germline V lookup: CDR1 LGHDT, CDR2 YNNKEL (reference sequence). The CDR3 is 13 residues long. V lost 7 bases, J lost 0 bases, and 9 bases lay in between. CDR3 sequence reads: CASNRGLNTEAFF. The CDR3 DNA sequence: TGTGCCAGCAATCGCGGGTTGAACACTGAAGCTTTCTTT.

J is TRBJ2-2 and V is TRBV6-1; unclear D gene. Germline lookup yields CDR1 MNHNS and CDR2 SASEGT. This CDR3 region has 13 residues. Deletions cut 1 base from V and 5 bases from J, with 5 bases between. The CDR3 loop reads CASSEDLTGELFF. For the CDR3, the DNA is TGTGCCAGCAGTGAAGACTTAACCGGGGAGCTGTTTTTT.

The chain links TRBV25-1 to TRBJ1-2; TRBD1 agrees at 7 bases. The CDR3 has 17 amino acids. The V segment lost 1 base and the J segment 3 bases; nucleotides outside the gene matches: 11. CDR1 is MGHDK and CDR2 is SYGVNS in the germline V gene. The CDR3 loop reads CASSEFSQGLGDYGYTF. CDR3 coding DNA: TGTGCCAGCAGTGAATTCTCACAGGGGTTGGGGGACTATGGCTACACCTTC.

The chain joins TRBV7-9 to TRBJ2-5; 12 nucleotides agree with TRBD2. The junction had 10 bases not matched to a gene; V was cut back by 3 bases and J by 5 bases. This CDR3 region has 17 residues. Germline values: CDR1 SEHNR, CDR2 FQNEAQ (reference sequence). DNA of the CDR3: TGTGCCAGCAGCTTTGCTAGCGGGGGGGCCTGGGAGGAGACCCAGTACTTC. Its protein product is CASSFASGGAWEETQYF.

The rearrangement links TRBV10-2 to TRBJ1-4; possibly TRBD1 for D (5 bases). The CDR3 length is 14 residues. The V end lost 7 bases, the J end lost 6 bases, and 15 bases lay between the germline ends. Germline V gene sequence: CDR1 WSHSY, CDR2 SAAADI. In nucleotides, the CDR3 is TGCGCCAGCATCCCCCTCCCGGGGGATGAAAAACTGTTTTTT. The encoded protein is CASIPLPGDEKLFF.

The rearrangement uses TRBV6-6 and TRBJ2-1, with a possible D match to TRBD2 (6 bases). Trimming left V 7 bases short and J 8 bases short, with 15 bases between. This CDR3 has 13 residues. Germline V lookup: CDR1 MNHNY, CDR2 SVGAGI (reference sequence). The CDR3 spells CASTGTAGYEQFF. Here the CDR3 DNA reads TGTGCCAGCACTGGGACTGCCGGCTATGAGCAGTTCTTC.

The chain combines TRBV9 with TRBJ1-4, with TRBD1 as a possible D gene (6 bases). CDR1 and CDR2 from the germline V gene are SGDLS and YYNGEE. The CDR3 covers 15 residues. With 4 bases removed from V and 4 bases from J, the gap between germline ends came to 14 bases. CDR3 sequence (DNA): TGTGCCAGCAGCATCCAGGACAGCCTTAATGAAAAACTGTTTTTT. Amino acid sequence: CASSIQDSLNEKLFF.

The V and J genes are TRBV3-1 (or the pseudogene TRBV3-2) and TRBJ1-1; tentatively, D is TRBD1 (6 bases). Germline CDR1 is LGHDT and CDR2 is YNNKEL (reference sequence). The V and J ends lost 6 bases and 2 bases respectively, with 16 bases between them. The CDR3 runs to 15 residues. For the CDR3, the DNA is TGTGCCAGCAGGCCAAGTACCAGGGGCAACACTGAAGCTTTCTTT. The encoded protein is CASRPSTRGNTEAFF.

The rearrangement uses TRBV24-1 and TRBJ1-5; D remains ambiguous. V lost 9 bases, J lost 7 bases, and 12 bases lay in between. Germline CDR1 is KGHDR and CDR2 is SFDVKD. This CDR3 has 12 residues. The CDR3 sequence: CATGTGGQPQHF. CDR3 DNA sequence: TGTGCCACCGGAACTGGAGGGCAGCCCCAGCATTTT.

CDR3 nucleotides: TGTGCCATCGCTCCGCATGAGGGGAGGGGCACAGATACGCAGTATTTT. Translation: CAIAPHEGRGTDTQYF. The rearrangement links TRBV10-3 to TRBJ2-3; 7 bases fit TRBD2. The CDR3 contains 16 residues. CDR1 is ENHRY, CDR2 SYGVKD, per germline. V lost 8 bases and J lost 1; bases outside the gene matches: 12.

This chain uses TRBV20-1 with TRBJ1-1; D is unclear. Trimming cost V 6 bases and J 0 bases, with 5 bases left between them. CDR1 is DFQATT and CDR2 is SNEGSKA in the germline V gene (reference sequence). The CDR3 sequence is 11 residues long. The CDR3 nucleotides read TGCAGTGCCAGGATGAACACTGAAGCTTTCTTT. It yields the protein CSARMNTEAFF.

V usage is TRBV28 and J usage is TRBJ1-2; D is perhaps TRBD1 (5 bases). Trimming stripped 8 bases from V and 4 bases from J, with 17 bases between. The CDR3 is 14 residues long. Germline V gene sequence: CDR1 MDHEN, CDR2 SYDVKM. This CDR3 reads CASRPGEEFYGYTF. The DNA of the CDR3 is TGTGCCAGCCGACCGGGGGAGGAATTCTATGGCTACACCTTC.

The chain has TRBV5-1 and TRBJ1-2; D might be TRBD1 (6 bases). Germline V gives CDR1 SGHRS, CDR2 YFSETQ. V was pared by 3 bases and J by 3 bases, with 12 bases between. The CDR3 runs to 14 residues. CDR3 in DNA: TGCGCCAGCAGCTCCCTCCACAGGGACTATGGCTACACCTTC. This gives the protein CASSSLHRDYGYTF.

The chain combines TRBV10-3 with TRBJ1-1; D is ambiguous. This CDR3 region has 14 residues. The germline gives CDR1 ENHRY, CDR2 SYGVKD. V shed 0 bases and J shed 1 base, with 6 bases lying between them. In DNA form, the CDR3 reads TGTGCCATCAGTGAGTCGAGATCGAACACTGAAGCTTTCTTT. This codes for CAISESRSNTEAFF.

V and J are TRBV5-1 and TRBJ1-1; 7 bases map to TRBD1. Looked up from germline, CDR1 is SGHRS and CDR2 is YFSETQ. Trimming removed 4 bases from V and 3 bases from J; junction bases left unmatched: 12. The CDR3 runs 16 residues. The DNA of the CDR3 is TGCGCCAGCAGCCCTGGTGAGGGGGCGCGGGACACTGAAGCTTTCTTT. Protein product: CASSPGEGARDTEAFF.

The CDR3 nucleotides are TGTGCCAGCAGTTCTTCCGAGACAGATATTTCACCCCTCCACTTT. It yields the protein CASSSSETDISPLHF. The chain couples TRBV27 to TRBJ1-6; a weak D match, TRBD1 (5 bases). V was cut by 4 bases and J by 9 bases, with 16 bases left in between. CDR1 MNHEY and CDR2 SMNVEV come from the germline V gene (reference sequence). There are 15 residues in the CDR3.

This chain uses TRBV4-1 with TRBJ2-4; 9 nucleotides agree with TRBD2. The V and J ends lost 3 bases and 5 bases, in that order; junction bases with no gene match: 14. This CDR3 comprises 18 residues. CDR1 MGHRA and CDR2 YSYEKL come from the germline V gene. The CDR3 region is CASSHKGGGANLENIQYF. The CDR3 nucleotides are TGCGCCAGCAGCCATAAAGGCGGGGGGGCCAATTTAGAAAACATTCAGTACTTC.

The rearrangement links TRBV25-1 to TRBJ1-3; 7 bases map to TRBD1. CDR3 length equals 14 residues. V dropped 5 bases and J dropped 4; count of bases not matched to a gene: 5. Per the germline V gene, CDR1 is MGHDK and CDR2 is SYGVNS. CDR3 DNA: TGTGCCAGCAGTTCCAGGGGGGTCGGAAACACCATATATTTT. This encodes CASSSRGVGNTIYF.

The chain recombines TRBV12-5 with TRBJ2-5; the match to TRBD1 covers 9 bases. CDR1 and CDR2 (germline): LGHNT, FRNRAP. This CDR3 spans 13 amino acids. After removal of 6 bases from V and 5 bases from J, the junction contained 4 bases not matched to a gene. The CDR3 is CASGNGQGETQYF. For the CDR3, the DNA is TGTGCTAGTGGCAATGGACAGGGGGAGACCCAGTACTTC.